The sequence of this TCR beta chain was determined in a study of blood T cell repertoires in COVID-19. The overall study: Acute-phase and convalescent COVID-19 samples originated in the United States, Italy and Spain.

The junction had 5 bases not matched to a gene; V was cut back by 3 bases and J by 0 bases. CDR1 is MDHEN, CDR2 SYDVKM, per germline. The CDR3 is 16 amino acids. In Seattle, patients joined the study during active infection and were tracked longitudinally. Measured with immunoSEQ multiplex PCR; TCRdb has only the in-frame clones, and not every one. The sample comprises 150,000 to 200,000 clones, roughly 79% of which are singletons, and roughly an eighth rests with the top ten. This chain joins TRBV28 and TRBJ2-1; TRBD2 agrees at 7 bases. The TCR comes from an elderly woman with COVID-19, enrolled during active disease. Sequenced: peripheral blood. The CDR3 here is CASSFMRGSSYNEQFF. The CDR3 region has the DNA TGTGCCAGCAGTTTTATGCGGGGGAGCTCCTACAATGAGCAGTTCTTC.